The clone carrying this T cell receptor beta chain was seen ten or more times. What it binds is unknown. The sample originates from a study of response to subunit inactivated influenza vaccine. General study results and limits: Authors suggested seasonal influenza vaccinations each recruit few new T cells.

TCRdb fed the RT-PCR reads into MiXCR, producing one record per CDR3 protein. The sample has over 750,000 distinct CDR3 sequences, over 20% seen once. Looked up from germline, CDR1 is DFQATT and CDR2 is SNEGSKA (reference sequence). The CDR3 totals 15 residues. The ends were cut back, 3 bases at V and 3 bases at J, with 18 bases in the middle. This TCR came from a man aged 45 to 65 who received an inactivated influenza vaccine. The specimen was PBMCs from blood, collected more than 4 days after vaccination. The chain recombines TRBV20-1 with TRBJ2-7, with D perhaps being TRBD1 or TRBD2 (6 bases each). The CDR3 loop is CSASSKGGEFYEQYF. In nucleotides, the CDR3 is TGCAGTGCTAGCTCAAAGGGGGGTGAATTCTACGAGCAGTACTTC.